This TCR beta chain was observed in a study of shared clonotypes between healthy human individuals. Study in general: Used for every donor were three CD4 naive, three CD4 memory, two CD8 naive and one CD8 memory plate.

Concerning this clone: Its antigen remains unidentified. Given the absence of the conserved phenylalanine or tryptophan at the CDR3 end, a read error is likely. No DNA is shown, since the ends of the CDR3 on it are uncertain; the CDR3 is the one TCRdb lists.

General observations from the study: Generation probabilities were higher for clonotypes shared across all four sorted-subset donors than for unshared ones.

The CDR3 spans 8 residues, counting both ends. CDR1 is MNHNY and CDR2 is SVGAGI in the germline V gene (reference sequence). Measured with immunoSEQ multiplex PCR; TCRdb has only the in-frame clones, and not every one. The sample carries 2,100,000 or so clones, under 97% recorded once. The donors, healthy adults who were HIV-negative, had experienced no recent acute infections or vaccinations. This receptor was obtained from a man between 18 and 35 years old in good health. What was sequenced was naive CD4+ T cells sorted from blood. As for subset: CD45RA+ positively selected. This chain links TRBV6-6 with TRBJ1-1. This CDR3 is CASSYLEK.